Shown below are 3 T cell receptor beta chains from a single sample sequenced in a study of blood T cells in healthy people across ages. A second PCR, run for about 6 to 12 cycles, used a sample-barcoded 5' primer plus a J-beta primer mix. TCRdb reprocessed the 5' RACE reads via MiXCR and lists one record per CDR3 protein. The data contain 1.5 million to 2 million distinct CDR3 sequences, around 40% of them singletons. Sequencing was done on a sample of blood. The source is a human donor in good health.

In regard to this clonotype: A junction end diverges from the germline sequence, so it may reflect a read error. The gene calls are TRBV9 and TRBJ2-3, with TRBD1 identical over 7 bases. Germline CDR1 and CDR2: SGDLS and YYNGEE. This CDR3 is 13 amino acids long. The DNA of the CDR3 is TGTGCCAGCAGCGGGACAGGCACAGATACGCAGGATTTT. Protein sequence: CASSGTGTDTQDF.

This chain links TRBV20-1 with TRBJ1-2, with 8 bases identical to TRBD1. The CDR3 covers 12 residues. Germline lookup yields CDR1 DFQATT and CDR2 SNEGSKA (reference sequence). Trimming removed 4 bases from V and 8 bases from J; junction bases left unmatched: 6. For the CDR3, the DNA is TGCAGTGCTAAGACAGGGGAGTTGGGCTACACCTTC. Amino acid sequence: CSAKTGELGYTF.

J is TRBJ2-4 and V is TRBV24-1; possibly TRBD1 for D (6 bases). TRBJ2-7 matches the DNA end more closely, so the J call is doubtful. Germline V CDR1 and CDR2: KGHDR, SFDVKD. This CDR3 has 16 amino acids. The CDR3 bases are TGTGCCACCAGTGACATCGGGACACCTAATCCCTACGAGCAGTACTTC. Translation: CATSDIGTPNPYEQYF.